In its sample, the clone carrying this T cell receptor beta chain was seen a few times. CDR1 is MNHEY, CDR2 SVGAGI, per germline. V dropped 2 bases and J dropped 9 bases, with 5 bases sitting between them. The CDR3 is 11 residues long. This sample stems from a study of identical twins. Each CDR3 protein gets one entry after TCRdb re-called the 5' RACE reads with MiXCR. The sample yields hundreds of thousands of distinct CDR3 sequences, 20% to 25% seen once. The data were also submitted as part of a second study, on T cells expressing NK-cell markers.

This chain connects TRBV6-5 to TRBJ2-4, with D unresolved. The TCR was taken from a woman younger than 30 in good health. The sample consisted of PBMCs. CDR3 loop: CASSYGFIQYF. CDR3 coding DNA: TGTGCCAGCAGTTACGGGTTCATTCAGTACTTC.